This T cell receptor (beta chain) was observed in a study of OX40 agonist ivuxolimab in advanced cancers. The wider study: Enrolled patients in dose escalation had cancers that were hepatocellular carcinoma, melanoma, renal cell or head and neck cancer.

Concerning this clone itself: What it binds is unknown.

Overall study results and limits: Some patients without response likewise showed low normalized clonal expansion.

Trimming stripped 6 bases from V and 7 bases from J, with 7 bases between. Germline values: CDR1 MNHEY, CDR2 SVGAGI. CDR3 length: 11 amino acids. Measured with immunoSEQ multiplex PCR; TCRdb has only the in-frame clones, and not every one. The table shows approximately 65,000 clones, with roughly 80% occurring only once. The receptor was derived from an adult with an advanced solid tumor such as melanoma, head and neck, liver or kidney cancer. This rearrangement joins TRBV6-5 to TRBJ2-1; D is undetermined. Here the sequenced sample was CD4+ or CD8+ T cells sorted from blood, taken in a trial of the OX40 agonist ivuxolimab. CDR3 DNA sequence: TGTGCCAGCAGCACGGTAAATGAGCAGTTCTTC. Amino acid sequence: CASSTVNEQFF.